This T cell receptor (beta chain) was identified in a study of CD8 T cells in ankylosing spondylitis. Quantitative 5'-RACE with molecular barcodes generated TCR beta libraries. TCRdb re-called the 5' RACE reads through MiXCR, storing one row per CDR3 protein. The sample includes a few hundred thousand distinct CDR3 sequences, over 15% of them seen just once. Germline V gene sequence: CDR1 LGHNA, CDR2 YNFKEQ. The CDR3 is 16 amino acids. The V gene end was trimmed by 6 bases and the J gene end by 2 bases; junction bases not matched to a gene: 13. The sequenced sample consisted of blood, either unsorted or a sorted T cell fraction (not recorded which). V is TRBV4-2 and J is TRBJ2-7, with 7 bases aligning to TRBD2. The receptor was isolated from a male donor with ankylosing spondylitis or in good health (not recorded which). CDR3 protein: CASRGGVVEGTYEQYF. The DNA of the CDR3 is TGTGCCAGCAGGGGGGGGGTGGTTGAGGGAACCTACGAGCAGTACTTC.